The rows below give T cell receptor beta chains drawn from one sample of a study of blood T cell repertoires in COVID-19. Using immunoSEQ multiplex PCR, the repertoire was profiled, and TCRdb retains in-frame clones only, with some absent. The table has 95,000 or so clones, under 85% seen once. The material sequenced was peripheral blood. These receptors all stem from a human donor in a cohort sampled during active COVID-19. The CDR3 runs from the conserved cysteine through the conserved F or W. Fields, in order: D gene, clone size, V gene, J gene, CDR3 DNA, CDR3 protein. A D gene is named only where the DNA matches it firmly. Not every row has a clone size; where given, it reads once, few, many or a size class.

TRBD1	-	TRBV18	TRBJ1-6	TGTGCCAGCTCACCAAGGGACAGGGGCGGTTATAATTCACCCCTCCACTTT	CASSPRDRGGYNSPLHF
-	-	TRBV5-1	TRBJ2-7	TGCGCCAGCAGCTTGTCCCACGGGTCCGAGCAGTACTTC	CASSLSHGSEQYF
TRBD1	-	TRBV27	TRBJ2-7	TGTGCCAGCAGTGTGGGACAGCGCCTGGGGGAGCAGTACTTC	CASSVGQRLGEQYF
TRBD1	few	TRBV28	TRBJ1-5	TGTGCCAGCAGGTCCGGGACAGCCTACAATCAGCCCCAGCATTTT	CASRSGTAYNQPQHF
TRBD1	-	TRBV6-6	TRBJ1-4	TGTGCCAGCAGAACGGACAGGGGGCGAGAAAAACTGTTTTTT	CASRTDRGREKLFF
-	-	TRBV9	TRBJ1-1	TGTGCCAGCAGCCCATACCAGGGCCAGAACACTGAAGCTTTCTTT	CASSPYQGQNTEAFF
-	-	TRBV7-2	TRBJ2-2	TGTGCCAGCAGCTTACAACTAGTGAACACCGGGGAGCTGTTTTTT	CASSLQLVNTGELFF
TRBD2	-	TRBV11-2	TRBJ2-7	TGTGCCAGCAGCGAGACCCGAGCGACGGGGGGGTACTTC	CASSETRATGGYF
TRBD1	-	TRBV7-8	TRBJ1-1	TGTGCCAGCAGCTTAGCGATGTTAAGGACAGGGACTGAAGCTTTCTTT	CASSLAMLRTGTEAFF
TRBD2	-	TRBV9	TRBJ2-3	TGTGCCAGCAGCTCCCCCCCGGGACTAGCGGGGGCCCGCACAGATACGCAGTATTTT	CASSSPPGLAGARTDTQYF
TRBD2	-	TRBV5-1	TRBJ2-7	TGCGCCAGCAGCTCGACTAGCGGACCCTACGAGCAGTACTTC	CASSSTSGPYEQYF
-	-	TRBV7-6	TRBJ2-1	TGTGCCAGCAGCCCAACTGTCCCGAGTTCCTACAATGAGCAGTTCTTC	CASSPTVPSSYNEQFF
-	-	TRBV19	TRBJ1-2	TGTGCCAGTAGTATAATCGGGGTAGGGGGAAATGGCTACACCTTC	CASSIIGVGGNGYTF
-	-	TRBV2	TRBJ1-5	TGTGCCAGCAGTGTGGGAGGGGGAGGAGGTCAGCCCCAGCATTTT	CASSVGGGGGQPQHF
TRBD2	-	TRBV4-3	TRBJ2-4	TGCGCCAGCAGCCAAGAAACCGGCGGGGGGAAAAACATTCAGTACTTC	CASSQETGGGKNIQYF
TRBD1	once	TRBV7-9	TRBJ1-1	TGTGCCAGCAGCTCACCCCCGGGACAGGTGAACACTGAAGCTTTCTTT	CASSSPPGQVNTEAFF
-	-	TRBV2	TRBJ1-2	TGTGCCAGCGTAGGACAGCGATCTAACTATGGCTACACCTTC	CASVGQRSNYGYTF
TRBD1	-	TRBV7-8	TRBJ2-7	TGTGCCAGCAGCTTAGAGGGGACAGGGGGCTCCTACGAGCAGTACTTC	CASSLEGTGGSYEQYF
TRBD2	-	TRBV19	TRBJ2-1	TGTGCCAGTGATGCGGGGGGTGAGCAGTTCTTC	CASDAGGEQFF
TRBD1	-	TRBV6-5	TRBJ1-6	TGTGCCAGCAGACCGGGACAGGGATGGTTACCCCTCCACTTT	CASRPGQGWLPLHF
TRBD1	-	TRBV27	TRBJ2-1	TGTGCCAGCATTCCCGGGACAGGGGTTTTGGGTGAGCAGTTCTTC	CASIPGTGVLGEQFF
-	-	TRBV2	TRBJ1-2	TGTGCCAGCAGTGTGGCAGCTGACAGAGTCTATGGCTACACCTTC	CASSVAADRVYGYTF
TRBD2	once	TRBV4-2	TRBJ2-5	TGTGCCAGCAGCCAGGAGGGAGGGCCACAAGAGACCCAGTACTTC	CASSQEGGPQETQYF
-	-	TRBV6-4	TRBJ2-1	TGTGCCAGCAGTGACGAGGCGGCTAGCTCCTACAATGAGCAGTTCTTC	CASSDEAASSYNEQFF
-	-	TRBV27	TRBJ1-5	TGTGCCAGCAGTTTATATCCCCAGGGTTCCCAGCCCCAGCATTTT	CASSLYPQGSQPQHF
-	-	TRBV11-1	TRBJ1-2	TGTGCCAGCAGCTTAACGGGATTCGATGGCTACACCTTC	CASSLTGFDGYTF
TRBD1	-	TRBV13	TRBJ2-7	TGTGCCAGCTCAGACAGGGGCTCCTACGAGCAGTACTTC	CASSDRGSYEQYF
-	-	TRBV10-3	TRBJ1-5	TGTGCCATCAGTGAGTCAGGGGCCAGTAGCAATCAGCCCCAGCATTTT	CAISESGASSNQPQHF
TRBD1	once	TRBV29-1	TRBJ1-4	TGCAGCGTTCAGGGGGCAACTAATGAAAAACTGTTTTTT	CSVQGATNEKLFF
-	-	TRBV7-8	TRBJ1-5	TGTGCCAGCAGCTTAGTCGGGGGGTCTAGCAATCAGCCCCAGCATTTT	CASSLVGGSSNQPQHF
TRBD2	-	TRBV3-1/TRBV3-2	TRBJ2-1	TGTGCCAGCAGCTCCCGGACTAGCGGGAGGCTGAGCTCCTACAATGAGCAGTTCTTC	CASSSRTSGRLSSYNEQFF
TRBD1	-	TRBV29-1	TRBJ1-5	TGCAGCGTTGGACAGGGGGTCAATCAGCCCCAGCATTTT	CSVGQGVNQPQHF
-	-	TRBV4-1	TRBJ2-7	TGCGCCAGCAGCCGTGAGGGCCAGGTCTCCGAGCAGTACTTC	CASSREGQVSEQYF
TRBD1	-	TRBV5-6	TRBJ1-4	TGTGCCAGCAACCAGGGGGACCATAATGAAAAACTGTTTTTT	CASNQGDHNEKLFF
TRBD1	-	TRBV5-1	TRBJ2-1	TGCGCCAGCAGCCTTCGCGGACAACAGGGGTCTAATGAGCAGTTCTTC	CASSLRGQQGSNEQFF
TRBD1	-	TRBV27	TRBJ2-3	TGTGCCAGCAATAGGGACAGGGGCCGCACAGATACGCAGTATTTT	CASNRDRGRTDTQYF
TRBD1	-	TRBV28	TRBJ1-1	TGTGCCAGCAGTTCCGGGACAGGGCGTTCCACTGAAGCTTTCTTT	CASSSGTGRSTEAFF
-	-	TRBV7-9	TRBJ1-1	TGTGCCAGCAGCTCAAGACAGAACACTGAAGCTTTCTTT	CASSSRQNTEAFF
-	-	TRBV5-1	TRBJ1-1	TGCGCCAGCAGTTCGTCCACTGAAGCTTTCTTT	CASSSSTEAFF
TRBD1	-	TRBV10-2	TRBJ2-7	TGCGCCAGCAGTGAGTCGAGTCGGGGCAGGGGGCGCATCGAGTACTTC	CASSESSRGRGRIEYF
-	once	TRBV14	TRBJ2-5	TGTGCCAGCAGCTTTATCAGGGGACCGAAAGAGACCCAGTACTTC	CASSFIRGPKETQYF
TRBD2	-	TRBV6-5	TRBJ2-1	TGTGCCAGCAGAGCACTAGCGGGGACCTACAATGAGCAGTTCTTC	CASRALAGTYNEQFF
-	once	TRBV21-1	TRBJ2-1	TGTGCCAGCAGCAAAGAGGGGGGGAGGGCGCACAATGAGCAGTTCTTC	CASSKEGGRAHNEQFF
TRBD1	-	TRBV5-4	TRBJ2-7	TGTGCCAGCAGCCAAACATCGACAGGGAGCGAGCAGTACTTC	CASSQTSTGSEQYF
TRBD1	-	TRBV7-8	TRBJ2-5	TGTGCCAGCAGCCCTCTTTCCGGGACAGTACAAGAGACCCAGTACTTC	CASSPLSGTVQETQYF
-	-	TRBV6-2/TRBV6-3	TRBJ1-5	TGTGCCAGCAGTTATCCTAACCTAAGCAATCAGCCCCAGCATTTT	CASSYPNLSNQPQHF
TRBD2	-	TRBV3-1/TRBV3-2	TRBJ2-2	TGTGCCAGCAGCCCTAGCGGGAGGAGGGACACCGGGGAGCTGTTTTTT	CASSPSGRRDTGELFF
-	-	TRBV5-1	TRBJ1-1	TGCGCCAGCAGCTTACACAGTGGAAACACTGAAGCTTTCTTT	CASSLHSGNTEAFF
TRBD1	-	TRBV10-1	TRBJ1-6	TGCGCCAGCAGTTCGGGACAGGGTAATTCACCCCTCCACTTT	CASSSGQGNSPLHF
-	-	TRBV6-5	TRBJ1-2	TGTGCCAGCAGTTCCTTAGCTAACTATGGCTACACCTTC	CASSSLANYGYTF
-	-	TRBV28	TRBJ1-2	TGTGCCAGCAGTTTTGGGCAGAACTATGGCTACACCTTC	CASSFGQNYGYTF
-	once	TRBV19	TRBJ2-6	TGTGCCAGTAGCAATGGACTAGGGGGTGGCTCTGGGGCCAACGTCCTGACTTTC	CASSNGLGGGSGANVLTF
TRBD2	few	TRBV27	TRBJ2-7	TGTGCCAGCAGTTTGGGGCTAGCGGAGGGGAGGCAGTACTTC	CASSLGLAEGRQYF
-	-	TRBV6-5	TRBJ2-3	TGTGCCAGCAGCACCCCGGGAGATACGCAGTATTTT	CASSTPGDTQYF